One sample yielded the 18 T cell receptor beta chains listed below, sequenced in a study of blood T cell repertoires in COVID-19. TCRdb keeps only in-frame clones here, not all; method: immunoSEQ multiplex PCR. The repertoire holds some 50,000 clones, with roughly nine tenths as singletons. Sequencing used peripheral blood. Receptor source: a man between 40 and 49 years old with acute or convalescent COVID-19.

The J gene is TRBJ2-1, the V gene TRBV7-8; D is uncertain. Germline V gene sequence: CDR1 SGHVS, CDR2 FQNEAQ. The CDR3 length is 19 residues. V lost 2 bases and J 0 bases, leaving 20 bases between the germline ends. Here the CDR3 reads CASSLLRRVGSRSYNEQFF. CDR3 in DNA: TGTGCCAGCAGCTTATTGCGTCGGGTTGGCTCCCGCTCCTACAATGAGCAGTTCTTC.

This chain links TRBV6-6 with TRBJ1-2, with 8 positions matching TRBD1. The ends lost 6 bases at V and 6 bases at J; junction bases unmatched: 12. This CDR3 spans 15 amino acids. The V gene's germline CDR1 is MNHNY and CDR2 SVGAGI (reference sequence). The CDR3 reads CASSDPGQVVDGYTF. CDR3 coding DNA: TGTGCCAGCAGCGACCCGGGACAGGTAGTAGATGGCTACACCTTC.

The chain links TRBV7-2 to TRBJ2-3, with TRBD2 as a possible D gene (5 bases). CDR3 length: 15 amino acids. Trimming removed 5 bases at V and 0 bases at J, with 12 bases between. Germline assignment: CDR1 SGHTA and CDR2 FQGNSA. In DNA form, the CDR3 reads TGTGCCAGCAGCCAAGGGTCGGGAAGCACAGATACGCAGTATTTT. It encodes CASSQGSGSTDTQYF. Full variable domain (missing parts from reference TRBV7-2 and TRBJ2-3): GAGVSQSPSNKVTEKGKDVELRCDPISGHTALYWYRQSLGQGLEFLIYFQGNSAPDKSGLPSDRFSAERTGGSVSTLTIQRTQQEDSAVYLCASSQGSGSTDTQYFGPGTRLTVL.

This sequence joins TRBV6-1 and TRBJ2-7; TRBD1 matches 7 bases. The ends lost 3 bases at V and 3 bases at J; junction bases unmatched: 5. This CDR3 is built from 14 residues. Germline CDR1 and CDR2: MNHNS and SASEGT. CDR3 DNA sequence: TGTGCCAGCAGTGAGTATTCAGGGGGCTACGAGCAGTACTTC. Amino acids: CASSEYSGGYEQYF.

This clone occurred once. This sequence joins TRBV7-2 and TRBJ2-3, with D possibly TRBD1 on 6 matching bases. Trimming took off 7 bases at V and 6 bases at J, with 14 bases between the two ends. Germline V gene lookup returns CDR1 SGHTA and CDR2 FQGNSA. This CDR3 region has 13 residues. The CDR3 loop is CASTNRAEDTQYF. The DNA for the CDR3 is TGTGCCAGCACAAACAGGGCAGAGGATACGCAGTATTTT.

V gene TRBV18 combines with J gene TRBJ2-2; 11 bases fit TRBD2. Looked up from germline, CDR1 is KGHSH and CDR2 is LQKENI. This CDR3 has 17 residues. Unmatched junction bases numbered 6, after V lost 1 base and J lost 5 bases. The CDR3 region is CASSPQRLAGITGELFF. In DNA, the CDR3 is TGTGCCAGCTCACCACAACGACTAGCGGGAATAACCGGGGAGCTGTTTTTT.

The chain combines TRBV3-1 (or the pseudogene TRBV3-2) with TRBJ2-1; 8 bases fit TRBD1. There are 15 residues in the CDR3. Germline CDR1 LGHDT, CDR2 YNNKEL (reference sequence). Trimming took 6 bases from V and 2 from J; bases not matched to a gene: 6. The CDR3 sequence is CASRRQGRTYNEQFF. The DNA for the CDR3 is TGTGCCAGCAGGCGACAGGGGAGGACCTACAATGAGCAGTTCTTC.

V usage is TRBV6-5 and J usage is TRBJ2-2; 7 nucleotides line up with TRBD1. Trimming at V came to 6 bases and at J to 3 bases, leaving 7 bases not matched to a gene. The CDR3 is made up of 15 amino acids. Germline V gene data show CDR1 as MNHEY and CDR2 as SVGAGI. The CDR3 loop is CASRMGQLYTGELFF. For the CDR3, the DNA is TGTGCCAGCAGGATGGGACAGCTGTACACCGGGGAGCTGTTTTTT.

The chain is built from TRBV27 and TRBJ1-6; D might be TRBD1 (5 bases). Germline V gives CDR1 MNHEY, CDR2 SMNVEV (reference sequence). The V and J ends lost 5 bases and 8 bases respectively, with 13 bases between them. There are 14 residues in the CDR3. This CDR3 reads CASSRQTVDSPLHF. In DNA form, the CDR3 reads TGTGCCAGCAGTCGACAGACCGTAGATTCACCCCTCCACTTT.

The rearrangement links TRBV27 to TRBJ2-1; 12 bases map to TRBD2. The V gene's germline CDR1 is MNHEY and CDR2 SMNVEV (reference sequence). The CDR3 spans 16 residues. With 5 bases clipped from V and 3 bases from J, the junction kept 5 bases outside the gene matches. The CDR3 region has the DNA TGTGCCAGCAGTACCCTAGCGGGAGGGTTCTACAATGAGCAGTTCTTC. The encoded protein is CASSTLAGGFYNEQFF.

This chain uses TRBV5-4 with TRBJ1-1; a weak D match, TRBD1 (6 bases). Trimming stripped 3 bases from V and 1 base from J, with 10 bases between. Germline-derived CDR1 and CDR2 are SGHNT and YYREEE (reference sequence). The CDR3 consists of 14 residues. The CDR3 region has the DNA TGTGCCAGCAGCTCAATACAGGGGAACACTGAAGCTTTCTTT. It specifies CASSSIQGNTEAFF.

The V call is TRBV7-9, the J call TRBJ1-5; D is perhaps TRBD1 (6 bases). The germline CDR1 and CDR2 sequences are SEHNR and FQNEAQ (reference sequence). V was cut by 5 bases and J by 5 bases, with 10 bases left in between. This CDR3 is built from 13 residues. The CDR3 DNA follows: TGTGCCAGCAGCCCAGGGGAGTATCAGCCCCAGCATTTT. This translates into CASSPGEYQPQHF.

This clone was detected once. The chain uses TRBV4-3 and TRBJ2-6, with a tentative D call TRBD2 (5 bases). This CDR3 spans 18 amino acids. V lost 1 base to trimming and J lost 1 base, with 14 bases between them. Germline CDR1 is LGHNA and CDR2 is YSLEER. The CDR3 DNA sequence: TGCGCCAGCAGCCAAGCTTGGGAGATGGAGTCTGGGGCCAACGTCCTGACTTTC. The encoded protein is CASSQAWEMESGANVLTF.

CDR3: CASSLRVGLKNEKLFF. The CDR3, as DNA: TGCGCCAGCAGCCTCCGAGTGGGACTGAAAAATGAAAAACTGTTTTTT. The rearrangement uses TRBV4-3 and TRBJ1-4; a weak D match, TRBD1 (5 bases). This CDR3 is built from 16 residues. Deletions cut 4 bases from V and 5 bases from J, with 17 bases between. The germline CDR1 and CDR2 sequences are LGHNA and YSLEER.

The V call is TRBV11-1, the J call TRBJ2-7; TRBD2 is a possible D gene (6 bases). CDR1 is SGHAT, CDR2 FQDESV, per germline (reference sequence). Trimming cost V 1 base and J 3 bases, with 13 bases left between them. The CDR3 is 15 amino acids. CDR3 amino acids: CASSLGGGLHYEQYF. The CDR3 nucleotides are TGTGCCAGCAGCTTAGGAGGAGGGCTTCACTACGAGCAGTACTTC. The full variable domain, in which reference TRBV11-1 and TRBJ2-7 provide the parts outside the CDR3, is EAEVAQSPRYKITEKSQAVAFWCDPISGHATLYWYRQILGQGPELLVQFQDESVVDDSQLPKDRFSAERLKGVDSTLKIQPAELGDSAMYLCASSLGGGLHYEQYFGPGTRLTVT.

The chain combines TRBV5-1 with TRBJ2-3; the D gene is possibly TRBD1 (6 bases). V was clipped by 4 bases and J by 4 bases, with 7 bases between them. CDR1 SGHRS and CDR2 YFSETQ come from the germline V gene. CDR3 size: 12 residues. The CDR3 DNA reads as TGCGCCAGCAGCCCAGGGGCAGATACGCAGTATTTT. The encoded protein is CASSPGADTQYF.

The chain employs TRBV24-1 and TRBJ2-1, with D possibly being TRBD2 (6 bases). Germline V lookup: CDR1 KGHDR, CDR2 SFDVKD. Trimming took 4 bases from V and 4 from J, leaving 10 bases between them. CDR3 length equals 14 residues. The CDR3 bases are TGTGCCACCAGTGAAACGGGACTTTACAATGAGCAGTTCTTC. Translation: CATSETGLYNEQFF.

V usage is TRBV5-1 and J usage is TRBJ2-5, with 7 bases fitting TRBD1. The germline gives CDR1 SGHRS, CDR2 YFSETQ. The CDR3 is 14 amino acids. V lost 4 bases, J lost 5 bases, and 8 bases stayed unmatched. The CDR3: CASSPGWTGETQYF. The DNA for the CDR3 is TGCGCCAGCAGCCCGGGGTGGACAGGCGAGACCCAGTACTTC.